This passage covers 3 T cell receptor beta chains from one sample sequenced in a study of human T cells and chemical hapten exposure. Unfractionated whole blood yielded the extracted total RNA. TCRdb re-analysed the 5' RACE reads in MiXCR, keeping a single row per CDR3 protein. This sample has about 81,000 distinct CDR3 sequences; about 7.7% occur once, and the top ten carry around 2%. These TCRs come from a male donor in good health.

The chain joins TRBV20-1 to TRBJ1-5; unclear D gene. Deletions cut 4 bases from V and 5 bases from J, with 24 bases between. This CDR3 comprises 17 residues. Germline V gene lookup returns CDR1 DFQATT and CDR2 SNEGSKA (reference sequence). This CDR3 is CSAKIPSFRDRDQPQHF. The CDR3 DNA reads TGCAGTGCTAAAATTCCTTCATTTCGGGATAGGGATCAGCCCCAGCATTTT.

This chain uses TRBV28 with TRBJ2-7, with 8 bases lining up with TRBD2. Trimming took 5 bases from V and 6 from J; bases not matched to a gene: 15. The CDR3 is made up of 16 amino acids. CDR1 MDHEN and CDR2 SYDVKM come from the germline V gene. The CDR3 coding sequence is TGTGCCAGCAGTGCCGGGACTAGGGTTGGGGGCTCCGAGCAGTACTTC. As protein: CASSAGTRVGGSEQYF. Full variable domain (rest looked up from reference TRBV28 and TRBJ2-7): DVKVTQSSRYLVKRTGEKVFLECVQDMDHENMFWYRQDPGLGLRLIYFSYDVKMKEKGDIPEGYSVSREKKERFSLILESASTNQTSMYLCASSAGTRVGGSEQYFGPGTRLTVT.

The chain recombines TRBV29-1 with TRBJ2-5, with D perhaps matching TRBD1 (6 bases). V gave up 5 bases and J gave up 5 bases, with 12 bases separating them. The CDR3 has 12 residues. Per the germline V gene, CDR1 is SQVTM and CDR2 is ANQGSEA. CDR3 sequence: CSVTSQGETQYF. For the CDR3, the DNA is TGCAGCGTTACGTCACAGGGTGAGACCCAGTACTTC. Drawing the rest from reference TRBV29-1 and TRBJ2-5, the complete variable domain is SAVISQKPSRDICQRGTSLTIQCQVDSQVTMMFWYRQQPGQSLTLIATANQGSEATYESGFVIDKFPISRPNLTFSTLTVSNMSPEDSSIYLCSVTSQGETQYFGPGTRLLVL.